This T cell receptor (beta chain) was identified in a study of metastatic and nonmetastatic thyroid tumors. The wider study: Repertoire data that came from the blood and tumor or nodule tissue of malignant and benign thyroid patients were compared.

Study-wide results and caveats: Significantly higher TCR beta diversity was reportedly seen in malignant thyroid tumors than benign nodules, in blood and tumor.

Each patient came to thyroid surgery without any prior treatment (of any kind). This clone came up a few times. Antigen unknown. V lost 5 bases to trimming and J lost 0 bases, with 10 bases between them. The CDR3 totals 14 residues. CDR1 is KGHDR and CDR2 is SFDVKD in the germline V gene. Original methodology: Clinicopathological groups differed in CDR3, with these differences serving to build a distant-metastasis classifier for papillary thyroid cancer. TCRdb called clones again from the PCR reads with MiXCR. Clone size and V and J calls follow TCRdb, not the original study. The sample holds 9,500 or so clones, around 33% seen once.

Sequencing used tumor tissue. The chain is built from TRBV24-1 and TRBJ2-7; D is unresolved. The TCR comes from a female donor with papillary thyroid cancer or a benign thyroid nodule (not recorded which). Some clones in this sample may be carry-over from other donors' samples. The chain's CDR3 is CATSGGAPSYEQYF. CDR3 in DNA: TGTGCCACCAGTGGCGGAGCACCCTCCTACGAGCAGTACTTC.